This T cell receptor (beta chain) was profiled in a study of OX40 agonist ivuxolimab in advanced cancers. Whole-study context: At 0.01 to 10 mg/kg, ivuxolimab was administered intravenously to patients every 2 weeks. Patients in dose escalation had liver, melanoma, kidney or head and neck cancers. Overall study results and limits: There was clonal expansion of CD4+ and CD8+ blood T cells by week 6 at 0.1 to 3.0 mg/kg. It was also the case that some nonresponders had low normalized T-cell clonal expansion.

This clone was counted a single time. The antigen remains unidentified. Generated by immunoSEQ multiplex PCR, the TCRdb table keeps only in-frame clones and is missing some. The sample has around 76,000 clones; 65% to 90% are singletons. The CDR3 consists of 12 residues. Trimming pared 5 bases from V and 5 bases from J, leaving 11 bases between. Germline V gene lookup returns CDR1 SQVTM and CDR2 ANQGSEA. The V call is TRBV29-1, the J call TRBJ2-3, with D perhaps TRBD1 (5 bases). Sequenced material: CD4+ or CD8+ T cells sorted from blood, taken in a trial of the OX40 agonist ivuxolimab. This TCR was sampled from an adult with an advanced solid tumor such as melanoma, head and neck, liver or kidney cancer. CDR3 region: CSVRRGQDTQYF. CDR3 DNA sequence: TGCAGCGTTAGAAGGGGCCAAGATACGCAGTATTTT.